One and the same sample provided the 8 T cell receptor beta chains below, sequenced in a study of shared clonotypes between healthy human individuals. TCRdb's copy holds only in-frame clones and misses some; the assay was immunoSEQ multiplex PCR. Among some 500,000 clones listed, around 77% were seen once. The sequenced material came from PBMCs. These receptors were obtained from a woman between 40 and 50 years old in good health. Some clones in this sample may be carry-over from other donors' samples.

Concerning this clone itself: Since a far larger clone is one base different, this is likely a read error. DNA of the CDR3: TGTGCCAGCAGCCAGGGCACAGATACGCAGTGTTTT. Protein: CASSQGTDTQCF. This rearrangement joins TRBV6-5 to TRBJ2-3; perhaps TRBD1 as D (5 bases). There are 12 residues in the CDR3. The germline V gene encodes CDR1 MNHEY and CDR2 SVGAGI.

V and J are TRBV19 and TRBJ2-3; tentatively, D is TRBD1 or TRBD2 (5 bases each). Deletions cut 10 bases from V and 3 bases from J, with 14 bases between. From germline, CDR1 is LNHDA and CDR2 SQIVND (reference sequence). This CDR3 region has 13 residues. This CDR3 reads CATRGVGTDTQYF. CDR3 nucleotides: TGTGCCACCCGGGGCGTGGGGACAGATACGCAGTATTTT.

The chain recombines TRBV6-1 with TRBJ2-7; D not resolved. The CDR3 runs 12 residues. Trimming took off 5 bases at V and 6 bases at J, with 11 bases between the two ends. Germline CDR1 MNHNS, CDR2 SASEGT. The chain's CDR3 is CASSRRITEQYF. Here the CDR3 DNA reads TGTGCCAGCAGTCGCCGGATCACCGAGCAGTACTTC.

This clone came up a few times. The J gene is TRBJ2-7, the V gene TRBV15; D call uncertain. Germline assignment: CDR1 LNHNV and CDR2 YYDKDF (reference sequence). The germline V and J ends were trimmed by 0 bases and 5 bases, with 8 bases remaining between them. This CDR3 is built from 13 residues. The CDR3 nucleotides are TGTGCCACCAGCAGAGAAGGTGGCCACGAGCAGTACTTC. Protein product: CATSREGGHEQYF.

This clone occurred a few times. The chain recombines TRBV2 with TRBJ2-2; the D gene could be TRBD1 or TRBD2 (5 bases each). The CDR3 is 13 residues long. CDR1 and CDR2 (germline): SNHLY, FYNNEI. V lost 4 bases and J lost 6, with 9 bases in between. CDR3 bases: TGTGCCAGCAGTGCCGGGACGGCCGGGGAGCTGTTTTTT. As protein: CASSAGTAGELFF.

V usage is TRBV7-2 and J usage is TRBJ2-1; 11 bases align to TRBD2. V shed 5 bases, J shed 9 bases, and the junction held 9 bases outside the gene matches. From germline, CDR1 is SGHTA and CDR2 FQGNSA. The CDR3 loop spans 15 amino acids. The DNA of the CDR3 is TGTGCCAGCAGCCAACTAGCGGGAGTTAGTGGTGAGCAGTTCTTC. Translation gives CASSQLAGVSGEQFF.

This clone came up a few times. This sequence is one base from a far larger clone and is likely a read error. Distinct nucleotide sequences in the sample also encode this CDR3. This chain connects TRBV7-8 to TRBJ2-7; no clear D gene. The CDR3 is 15 amino acids. Trimming cost V 6 bases and J 2 bases, with 17 bases left between them. In germline, CDR1 is SGHVS, CDR2 FQNEAQ. The CDR3 nucleotides read TGTGCCAGCAGTTTCCTCCGCTACCCACCCTACGAGCAGTACTTC. Amino acid sequence: CASSFLRYPPYEQYF.

The gene calls are TRBV30 and TRBJ1-5; TRBD1 might be the D (5 bases). The CDR3 length is 15 residues. From germline, CDR1 is GTSNPN and CDR2 SVGIG (reference sequence). Trimming stripped 2 bases from V and 5 bases from J, with 16 bases between. In nucleotides, the CDR3 is TGTGCCTGGAGTTACTTTGGGCAGGGCGATCAGCCCCAGCATTTT. As protein: CAWSYFGQGDQPQHF. Full variable domain (remainder filled in from reference TRBV30 and TRBJ1-5): SQTIHQWPATLVQPVGSPLSLECTVEGTSNPNLYWYRQAAGRGLQLLFYSVGIGQISSEVPQNLSASRPQDRQFILSSKKLLLSDSGFYLCAWSYFGQGDQPQHFGDGTRLSIL.